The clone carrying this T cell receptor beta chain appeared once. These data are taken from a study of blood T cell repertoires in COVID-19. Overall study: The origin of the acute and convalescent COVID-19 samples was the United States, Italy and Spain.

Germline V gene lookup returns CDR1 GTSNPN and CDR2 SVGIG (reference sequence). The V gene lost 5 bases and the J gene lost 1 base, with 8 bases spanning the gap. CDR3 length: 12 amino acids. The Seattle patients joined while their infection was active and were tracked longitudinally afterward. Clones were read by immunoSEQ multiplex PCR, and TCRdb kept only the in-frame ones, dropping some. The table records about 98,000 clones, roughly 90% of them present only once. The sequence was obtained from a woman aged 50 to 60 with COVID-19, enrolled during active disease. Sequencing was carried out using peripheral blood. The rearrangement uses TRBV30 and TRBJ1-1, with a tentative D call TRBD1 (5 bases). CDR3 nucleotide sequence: TGTGCCTGGTGGGGCGCGAACACTGAAGCTTTCTTT. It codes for CAWWGANTEAFF.